The sequence of this TCR beta chain was determined in a study of a mutant IDH1 vaccine in newly diagnosed glioma. As concerns this clone: Its target is unknown.

Assay used: immunoSEQ multiplex PCR; TCRdb lists only in-frame clones, some missing. Of around 30,000 clones detected, around 91% appear once; the ten largest clones hold less than 25%. Per the germline V gene, CDR1 is SGHKS and CDR2 is YYEKEE (reference sequence). V was clipped by 3 bases and J by 0 bases, with 10 bases between them. The CDR3 totals 15 residues. This sample's time point: week 11, during vaccination. Vaccination used 300 ug of mutant IDH1 20-mer peptide per dose, with topical imiquimod. This clonotype was obtained from a young man with glioma. The input for sequencing was PBMCs, taken from a glioma patient whose treatment included an IDH1 peptide vaccine. The chain is built from TRBV5-5 and TRBJ2-1, with unresolved D. CDR3 residues: CASSSVVSSYNEQFF. In DNA, the CDR3 is TGTGCCAGCAGCTCAGTCGTAAGCTCCTACAATGAGCAGTTCTTC.